This T cell receptor (beta chain) derives from a study of a mutant IDH1 vaccine in newly diagnosed glioma. Study background: Therapy received beforehand was radiotherapy, temozolomide, or both, with most patients given both. General study results and limits: Pseudoprogression appeared unlinked to shifts in leading peripheral T cell clonotypes.

Sample time point: week 47, end of study. Each dose of the vaccine consisted of 300 ug of mutant IDH1 20-mer peptide, with topical imiquimod. Trimming at V came to 6 bases and at J to 3 bases, leaving 9 bases not matched to a gene. Looked up from germline, CDR1 is MDHEN and CDR2 is SYDVKM. The CDR3 totals 16 residues. This table comes from immunoSEQ multiplex PCR, and its TCRdb copy is limited to in-frame clones, with some not included. This table has around 60,000 clones, around 83% appearing once. Details on this clone: The antigen remains unidentified.

The TCR sequence derives from a man aged 25 to 45 with glioma. This rearrangement joins TRBV28 to TRBJ1-5; 9 bases match TRBD1. The source material was PBMCs, sampled from a glioma patient whose treatment included an IDH1 peptide vaccine. The CDR3 region is CASRIPGQGNNQPQHF. The CDR3 DNA reads as TGTGCCAGCAGGATTCCGGGACAGGGAAACAATCAGCCCCAGCATTTT.